Described below is a single T cell receptor (beta chain) sequence and its context. The sample is drawn from a study of control samples from healthy donors and cancer patients. Using immunoSEQ multiplex PCR, the repertoire was profiled, and TCRdb retains in-frame clones only, with some absent. The top ten hold roughly a quarter of the sample, which has about 24,000 clones, roughly 80% seen once. CDR1 and CDR2 from the germline V gene are SGHRS and YFSETQ. This CDR3 is 16 amino acids long. V was pared by 3 bases and J by 0 bases, with 13 bases between. The sequenced sample consisted of PBMCs. V is TRBV5-1 and J is TRBJ2-1, with D uncertain. This clonotype was obtained from a man in his 60s with head and neck cancer. The CDR3: CASSSHTGSSYNEQFF. The DNA for the CDR3 is TGCGCCAGCAGCTCCCACACCGGTAGCTCCTACAATGAGCAGTTCTTC.